This T cell receptor beta chain derives from a study of blood T cell repertoires in COVID-19. Study information: Both acute and convalescent COVID-19 samples were obtained from the United States, Italy and Spain. T cells, B-cell-depleted T cells, or PBMCs supplied cDNA or gDNA.

V dropped 0 bases and J dropped 5 bases, with 15 bases sitting between them. The CDR3 spans 16 residues. Germline CDR1 SGDLS, CDR2 YYNGEE. As handled by the study authors: Amplification of reference gene primers was used by the study to estimate nucleated cell counts. The assay was immunoSEQ multiplex PCR, and TCRdb's table has in-frame clones only and misses some. For V, J and clone size, that table is used; D and trimming come from the DNA. The sample has 80,000 to 130,000 clones, 92% seen once; the top ten hold more than 5.5%. The origin of this receptor is a man in his 70s with acute or convalescent COVID-19. The rearrangement uses TRBV9 and TRBJ2-1; D uncertain. The sequenced material came from peripheral blood. The CDR3 is CASSVDPRSPNNEQFF. In DNA, the CDR3 is TGTGCCAGCAGCGTAGATCCTAGGTCGCCCAACAATGAGCAGTTCTTC.